Listed below are T cell receptor beta chains from one sample, sequenced in a study of early T cells in non-severe SARS-CoV-2 infection. A single record per CDR3 protein comes from TCRdb applying MiXCR to the 5' RACE reads. The data hold some 73,000 distinct CDR3 sequences, with roughly 12% observed a single time. Sequencing was performed on whole blood. These receptors were taken from an adult who was a healthcare worker with PCR-confirmed SARS-CoV-2 infection or an uninfected control (not recorded which). Both conserved end residues are part of each CDR3. The D gene is left open where the match is weak. Size is omitted from some rows. Given values are once, few, many or a class for expanded clones.

D gene: TRBD1; V gene: TRBV11-2; J gene: TRBJ1-3; clone size: NA; CDR3 protein: CASSAFRGPGNTIYF; CDR3 DNA: TGTGCCAGCAGCGCCTTCAGGGGGCCTGGAAACACCATATATTTT
D gene: NA; V gene: TRBV29-1; J gene: TRBJ1-5; clone size: NA; CDR3 protein: CSVGGQMNQPQHF; CDR3 DNA: TGCAGCGTTGGAGGACAGATGAATCAGCCCCAGCATTTT
D gene: NA; V gene: TRBV5-6; J gene: TRBJ2-7; clone size: NA; CDR3 protein: CAGSATSYEQYF; CDR3 DNA: TGTGCCGGCAGCGCTACCTCCTACGAGCAGTACTTC
D gene: NA; V gene: TRBV28; J gene: TRBJ2-2; clone size: few; CDR3 protein: CAAGPLGTGELFF; CDR3 DNA: TGTGCCGCGGGCCCGCTGGGCACCGGGGAGCTGTTTTTT
D gene: NA; V gene: TRBV7-9; J gene: TRBJ2-6; clone size: many; CDR3 protein: CASSLPGANVLTF; CDR3 DNA: TGTGCCAGCAGCTTGCCTGGGGCCAACGTCCTGACTTTC
D gene: NA; V gene: TRBV11-2; J gene: TRBJ2-7; clone size: many; CDR3 protein: CASSPLNYLGSYEQYF; CDR3 DNA: TGTGCCAGCAGCCCCTTGAATTATTTAGGCTCCTACGAGCAGTACTTC
D gene: TRBD2; V gene: TRBV5-6; J gene: TRBJ2-1; clone size: many; CDR3 protein: CASSSGTSGRSSYNEQFF; CDR3 DNA: TGTGCCAGCAGCTCCGGGACTAGCGGAAGGAGCTCCTACAATGAGCAGTTCTTC
D gene: NA; V gene: TRBV27; J gene: TRBJ2-7; clone size: many; CDR3 protein: CASRSSGPEQYF; CDR3 DNA: TGTGCCAGCCGAAGTTCGGGGCCTGAGCAGTACTTC
D gene: NA; V gene: TRBV7-6; J gene: TRBJ2-3; clone size: NA; CDR3 protein: CASSLGGGPADTQYF; CDR3 DNA: TGTGCCAGCAGCTTAGGTGGCGGCCCGGCAGATACGCAGTATTTT
D gene: NA; V gene: TRBV9; J gene: TRBJ2-1; clone size: many; CDR3 protein: CASSLAPQSYNEQFF; CDR3 DNA: TGTGCCAGCAGCCTTGCCCCCCAGTCCTACAATGAGCAGTTCTTC
D gene: NA; V gene: TRBV2; J gene: TRBJ2-3; clone size: NA; CDR3 protein: CASTPGRGLSQDTQYF; CDR3 DNA: TGTGCCAGCACCCCTGGACGGGGGCTCTCCCAGGATACGCAGTATTTT